This T cell receptor beta chain was recorded in a study of blood T cell repertoires in COVID-19. Overall study context: The United States, Italy and Spain provided the acute and convalescent COVID-19 samples. The analysed material was cDNA or gDNA that came from T cells, B-cell-depleted T cells, or PBMCs.

The Seattle patients joined while their infection was active and were tracked longitudinally afterward. V dropped 0 bases and J dropped 7; count of bases not matched to a gene: 10. Germline assignment: CDR1 MGHRA and CDR2 YSYEKL. The CDR3 contains 17 residues. In the source study's methods: Amplification from reference gene primers served as the basis for estimated nucleated cell counts. TCRdb's copy holds only in-frame clones and misses some; the assay was immunoSEQ multiplex PCR. The V and J calls and clone size come from that table; D and trimming were worked out from the DNA. Of tens of thousands of clones detected, around four fifths appear once; the ten largest clones hold around 1.6%.

This sequence was found in a man in his fifties or sixties with COVID-19, enrolled during active disease. The chain combines TRBV4-1 with TRBJ2-7; 12 nucleotides line up with TRBD2. The sequencing input was peripheral blood. The CDR3 DNA follows: TGCGCCAGCAGCCAAGAGAACGGACTAGCGGGAAGGGAAGAGCAGTACTTC. This encodes CASSQENGLAGREEQYF.